This record concerns one T cell receptor (beta chain) sequence. Antigen specificity is unknown. The sample belongs to a study of T cell responses to AZD1222 COVID-19 vaccine. Study-wide findings and caveats: Baseline seropositivity occurred in only 5 or 6 AZD1222 recipients.

Repertoires were generated with immunoSEQ multiplex PCR, while TCRdb's copy carries only in-frame clones and drops some. The sample comprises about 140,000 clones, 89% of which are singletons, and about 4.8% rests with the top ten. Per the germline V gene, CDR1 is LNHDA and CDR2 is SQIVND (reference sequence). CDR3 length: 13 residues. V dropped 3 bases and J dropped 6 bases, with 10 bases sitting between them. This receptor was identified in an adult in good health. This chain uses TRBV19 with TRBJ2-3; possibly TRBD2 for D (5 bases). The material sequenced was peripheral blood, taken on day 0 of AZD1222 vaccination. In DNA, the CDR3 is TGTGCCAGTAGTATCCTAGCATGGGATACGCAGTATTTT. Encoded protein: CASSILAWDTQYF.